The clone carrying this T cell receptor (beta chain) was found many times. This specimen comes from a study of early T cells in non-severe SARS-CoV-2 infection. Across the study: Sequenced bulk RNA came from whole blood that was unsorted, and chains were unpaired.

TCRdb reanalysed the 5' RACE reads using MiXCR and keeps one entry per CDR3 protein. The repertoire has some 48,000 distinct CDR3 sequences, around 13% of them found once; the top ten carry approximately 10%. Germline CDR1 reads KGHSH; CDR2 reads LQKENI. The CDR3 extends over 16 amino acids. Trimming pared 2 bases from V and 0 bases from J, leaving 10 bases between. This clonotype was sampled from an adult who was a healthcare worker with PCR-confirmed SARS-CoV-2 infection or an uninfected control (not recorded which). Sequences were obtained from whole blood. This rearrangement joins TRBV18 to TRBJ2-2; the D is unclear. The CDR3 is CASSPRGQANTGELFF. In DNA, the CDR3 is TGTGCCAGCTCACCAAGAGGCCAGGCGAACACCGGGGAGCTGTTTTTT.